Below are 5 T cell receptor beta chains sequenced from a single sample in a study of cytotoxic CD8 clonotypes in ibrutinib-treated CLL. The data were produced by immunoSEQ multiplex PCR, yet TCRdb's version contains in-frame clones alone and is incomplete. The table records roughly 250,000 clones, less than 75% of them present only once. Sequencing was performed on PBMCs, taken after 24 months of ibrutinib treatment. The receptors shown here come from a human donor with chronic lymphocytic leukemia.

The rearrangement joins TRBV2 to TRBJ1-2; 7 positions agree with TRBD1. Germline CDR1 reads SNHLY; CDR2 reads FYNNEI. This CDR3 has 13 amino acids. V shed 6 bases and J 8 bases; nucleotides not matched to a gene: 9. In DNA form, the CDR3 reads TGTGCCAGCAGACCGGGACAGATCGACGGCTACACCTTC. Amino acid sequence: CASRPGQIDGYTF.

The chain joins TRBV4-1 to TRBJ2-7; D ambiguous. The germline V gene has CDR1 MGHRA and CDR2 YSYEKL. CDR3 size: 15 residues. Trimming stripped 3 bases from V and 0 bases from J, with 12 bases between. The CDR3 sequence is CASSQGFLNSYEQYF. The CDR3 DNA is TGCGCCAGCAGCCAGGGGTTCCTGAACTCCTACGAGCAGTACTTC.

The chain recombines TRBV29-1 with TRBJ2-5, with D possibly matching TRBD2 (5 bases). V lost 4 bases to trimming and J lost 2 bases, with 11 bases between them. CDR3 size: 13 residues. The germline CDR1 and CDR2 sequences are SQVTM and ANQGSEA. CDR3 amino acids: CSVARVLQETQYF. In DNA form, the CDR3 reads TGCAGCGTTGCGAGGGTTTTACAAGAGACCCAGTACTTC.

This clone was observed a few times. The chain combines TRBV5-1 with TRBJ2-2, with TRBD2 identical over 7 bases. CDR3 size: 17 residues. CDR1 is SGHRS and CDR2 is YFSETQ in the germline V gene. Trimming took 0 bases from V and 0 from J; bases not matched to a gene: 5. CDR3: CASSLGSGVANTGELFF. The CDR3 DNA follows: TGCGCCAGCAGCTTGGGGAGCGGGGTTGCGAACACCGGGGAGCTGTTTTTT. Full variable domain (rest looked up from reference TRBV5-1 and TRBJ2-2): KAGVTQTPRYLIKTRGQQVTLSCSPISGHRSVSWYQQTPGQGLQFLFEYFSETQRNKGNFPGRFSGRQFSNSRSEMNVSTLELGDSALYLCASSLGSGVANTGELFFGEGSRLTVL.

The rearrangement uses TRBV6-6 and TRBJ1-2, with a weak D call TRBD1 (6 bases). Trimming stripped 6 bases from V and 2 bases from J, with 10 bases between. This CDR3 has 13 amino acids. Germline loops: CDR1 MNHNY, CDR2 SVGAGI (reference sequence). The CDR3 coding sequence is TGTGCCAGCAGCCTGGACAGCAACTATGGCTACACCTTC. It codes for CASSLDSNYGYTF.